Included here is one T cell receptor beta chain sequence, with context. Its antigen is unknown. This CDR3 region has 15 residues. Losses at the gene ends were 6 bases for V and 5 bases for J; bases not matched to a gene: 8. Germline lookup yields CDR1 MNHNY and CDR2 SVGAGI (reference sequence). Primers for the PCR totalled 60 Vbeta and 13 Jbeta. Measured with immunoSEQ multiplex PCR; TCRdb has only the in-frame clones, and not every one. Found here are over 85,000 clones, around 73% of them singletons; the top ten hold about 1.3%. The data were taken from a study of cytomegalovirus exposure and HLA in healthy donors. Study-level points and caveats: According to an earlier analysis, most TCR beta V segments yielded productive rearrangements about 87% or about 30% of the time.

Sample: PBMCs. This TCR derives from a female donor in good health and CMV-seronegative. The rearrangement joins TRBV6-6 to TRBJ2-7, with 12 bases aligning to TRBD2. CDR3 DNA sequence: TGTGCCAGCAGCATAAGGGGGACTAGCGGGCACGAGCAGTACTTC. It translates to CASSIRGTSGHEQYF.